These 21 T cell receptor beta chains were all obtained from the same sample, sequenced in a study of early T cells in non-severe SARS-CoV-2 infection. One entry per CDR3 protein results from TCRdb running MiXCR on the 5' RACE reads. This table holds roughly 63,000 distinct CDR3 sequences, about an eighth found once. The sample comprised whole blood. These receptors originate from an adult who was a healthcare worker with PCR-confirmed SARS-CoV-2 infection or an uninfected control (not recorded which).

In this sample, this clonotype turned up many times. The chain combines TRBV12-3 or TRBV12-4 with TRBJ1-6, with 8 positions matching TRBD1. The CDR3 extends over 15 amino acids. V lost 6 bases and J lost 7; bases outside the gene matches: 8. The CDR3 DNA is TGTGCCAGCAGAGTGACAGGGGCAGGGAATTCACCCCTCCACTTT. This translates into CASRVTGAGNSPLHF.

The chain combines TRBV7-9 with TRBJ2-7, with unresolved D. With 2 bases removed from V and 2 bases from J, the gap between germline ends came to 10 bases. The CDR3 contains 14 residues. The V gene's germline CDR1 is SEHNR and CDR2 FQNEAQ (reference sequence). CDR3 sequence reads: CASSLSEGPYEQYF. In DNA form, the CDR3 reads TGTGCCAGCAGCTTAAGCGAAGGGCCCTACGAGCAGTACTTC.

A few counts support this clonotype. This CDR3 is CSASPVPGTGLDNEQFF. The DNA for the CDR3 is TGCAGTGCTAGCCCTGTCCCTGGGACAGGCCTCGACAATGAGCAGTTCTTC. V usage is TRBV20-1 and J usage is TRBJ2-1; 8 bases are a match to TRBD1. V was clipped by 3 bases and J by 5 bases; unmatched bases: 15. CDR3 length equals 17 residues. CDR1 is DFQATT, CDR2 SNEGSKA, per germline (reference sequence).

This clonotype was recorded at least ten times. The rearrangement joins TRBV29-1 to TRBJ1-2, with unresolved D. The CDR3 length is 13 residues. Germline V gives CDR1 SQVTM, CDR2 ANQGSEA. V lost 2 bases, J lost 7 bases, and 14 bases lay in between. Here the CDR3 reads CSVEMTKVSGYTF. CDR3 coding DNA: TGCAGCGTTGAAATGACAAAAGTGAGTGGCTACACCTTC. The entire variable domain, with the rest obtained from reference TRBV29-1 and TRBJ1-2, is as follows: SAVISQKPSRDICQRGTSLTIQCQVDSQVTMMFWYRQQPGQSLTLIATANQGSEATYESGFVIDKFPISRPNLTFSTLTVSNMSPEDSSIYLCSVEMTKVSGYTFGSGTRLTVV.

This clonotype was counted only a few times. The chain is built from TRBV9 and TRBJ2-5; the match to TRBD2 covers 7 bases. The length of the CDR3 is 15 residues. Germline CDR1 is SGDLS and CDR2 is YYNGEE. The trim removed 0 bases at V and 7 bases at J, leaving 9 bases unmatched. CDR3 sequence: CASSVAGGLSVTQYF. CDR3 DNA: TGTGCCAGCAGCGTAGCTGGGGGACTATCTGTGACCCAGTACTTC.

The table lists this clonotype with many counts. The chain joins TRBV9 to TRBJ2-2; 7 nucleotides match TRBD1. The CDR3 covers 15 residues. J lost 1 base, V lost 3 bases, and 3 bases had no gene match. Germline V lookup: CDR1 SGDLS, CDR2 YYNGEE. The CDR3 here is CASSDRTGNTGELFF. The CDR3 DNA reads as TGTGCCAGCAGCGACCGGACAGGGAACACCGGGGAGCTGTTTTTT.

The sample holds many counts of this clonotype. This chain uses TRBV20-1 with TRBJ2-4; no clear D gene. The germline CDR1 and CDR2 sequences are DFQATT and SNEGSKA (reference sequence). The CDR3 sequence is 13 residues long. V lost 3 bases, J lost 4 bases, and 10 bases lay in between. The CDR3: CSASIGQKNIQYF. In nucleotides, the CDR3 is TGCAGTGCTAGTATAGGTCAGAAAAACATTCAGTACTTC.

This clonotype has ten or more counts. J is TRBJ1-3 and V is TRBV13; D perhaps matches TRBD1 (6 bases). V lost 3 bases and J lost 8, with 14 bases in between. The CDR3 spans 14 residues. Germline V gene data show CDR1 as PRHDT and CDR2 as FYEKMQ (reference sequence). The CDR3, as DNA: TGTGCCAGCAGCTTGGGGGGGCGCTTGGACACCATATATTTT. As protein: CASSLGGRLDTIYF.

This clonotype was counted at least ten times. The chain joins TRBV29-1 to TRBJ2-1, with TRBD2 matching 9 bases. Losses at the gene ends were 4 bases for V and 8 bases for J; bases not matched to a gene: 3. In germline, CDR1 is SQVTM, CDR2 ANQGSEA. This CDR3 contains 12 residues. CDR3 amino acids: CSVGGGADEQFF. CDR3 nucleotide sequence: TGCAGCGTTGGCGGGGGGGCGGATGAGCAGTTCTTC.

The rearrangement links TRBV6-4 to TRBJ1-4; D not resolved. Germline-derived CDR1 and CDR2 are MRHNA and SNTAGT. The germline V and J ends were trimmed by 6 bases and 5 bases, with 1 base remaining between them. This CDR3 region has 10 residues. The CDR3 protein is CASRNEKLFF. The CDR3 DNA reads TGTGCCAGCAGGAATGAAAAACTGTTTTTT.

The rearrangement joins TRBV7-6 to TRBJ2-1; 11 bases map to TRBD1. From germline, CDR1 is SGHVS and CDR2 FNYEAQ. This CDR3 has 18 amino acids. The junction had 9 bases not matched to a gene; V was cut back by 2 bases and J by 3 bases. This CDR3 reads CASSLPQAGQGGYNEQFF. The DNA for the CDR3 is TGTGCCAGCAGCTTACCCCAAGCGGGACAGGGGGGCTACAATGAGCAGTTCTTC.

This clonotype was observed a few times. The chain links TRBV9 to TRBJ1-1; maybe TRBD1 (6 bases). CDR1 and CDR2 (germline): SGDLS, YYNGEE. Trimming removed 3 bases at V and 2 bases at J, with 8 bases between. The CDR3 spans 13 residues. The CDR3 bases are TGTGCCAGCAGCGGGGACATCAACACTGAAGCTTTCTTT. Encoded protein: CASSGDINTEAFF.

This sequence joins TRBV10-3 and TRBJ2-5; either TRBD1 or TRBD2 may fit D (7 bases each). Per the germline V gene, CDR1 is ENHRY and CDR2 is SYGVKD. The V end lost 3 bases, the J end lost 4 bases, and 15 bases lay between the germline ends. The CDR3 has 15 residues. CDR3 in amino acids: CAISDGQGGRETQYF. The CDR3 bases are TGTGCCATCAGTGATGGCCAGGGGGGGAGAGAGACCCAGTACTTC.

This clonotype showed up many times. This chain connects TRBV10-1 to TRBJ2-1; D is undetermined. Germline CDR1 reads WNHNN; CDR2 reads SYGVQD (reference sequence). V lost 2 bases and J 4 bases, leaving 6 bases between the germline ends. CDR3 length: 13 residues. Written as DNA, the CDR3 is TGCGCCAGCAGTGAGGCCAAGTACAATGAGCAGTTCTTC. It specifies CASSEAKYNEQFF.

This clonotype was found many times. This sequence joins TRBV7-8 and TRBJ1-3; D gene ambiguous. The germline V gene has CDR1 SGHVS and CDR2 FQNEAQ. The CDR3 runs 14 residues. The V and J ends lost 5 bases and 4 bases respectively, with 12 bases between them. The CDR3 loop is CASSPRRSGNTIYF. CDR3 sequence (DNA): TGTGCCAGCAGCCCTCGTCGGTCCGGAAACACCATATATTTT.

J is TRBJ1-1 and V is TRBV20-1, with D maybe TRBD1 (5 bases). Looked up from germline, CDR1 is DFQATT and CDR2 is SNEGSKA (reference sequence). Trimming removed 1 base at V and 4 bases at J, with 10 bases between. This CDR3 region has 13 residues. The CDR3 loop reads CSARVPGPTEAFF. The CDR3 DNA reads TGCAGTGCTAGAGTCCCAGGGCCCACTGAAGCTTTCTTT.

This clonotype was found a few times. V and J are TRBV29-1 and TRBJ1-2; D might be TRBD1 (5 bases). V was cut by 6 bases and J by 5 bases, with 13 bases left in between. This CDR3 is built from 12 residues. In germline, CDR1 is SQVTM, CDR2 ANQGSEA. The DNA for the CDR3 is TGCAGCGTCGGATGGCAGGGTTATGGCTACACCTTC. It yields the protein CSVGWQGYGYTF.

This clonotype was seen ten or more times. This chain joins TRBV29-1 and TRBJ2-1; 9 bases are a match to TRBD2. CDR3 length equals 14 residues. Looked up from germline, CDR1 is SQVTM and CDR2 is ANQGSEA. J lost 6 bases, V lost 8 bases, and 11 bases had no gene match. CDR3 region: CSLTTGTSSNEQFF. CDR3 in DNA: TGCAGCCTCACAACCGGGACTAGCTCCAATGAGCAGTTCTTC.

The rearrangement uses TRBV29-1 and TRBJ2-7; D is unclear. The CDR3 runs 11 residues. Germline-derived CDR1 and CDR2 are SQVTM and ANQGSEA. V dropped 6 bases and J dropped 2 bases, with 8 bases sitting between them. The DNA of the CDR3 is TGCAGCGTGGCGGCCGCCTACGAGCAGTACTTC. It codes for CSVAAAYEQYF.

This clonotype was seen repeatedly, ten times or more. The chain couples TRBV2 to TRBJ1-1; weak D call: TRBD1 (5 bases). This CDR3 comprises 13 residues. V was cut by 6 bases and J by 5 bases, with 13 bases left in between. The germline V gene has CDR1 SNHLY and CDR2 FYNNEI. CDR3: CASRLGTETEAFF. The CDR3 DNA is TGTGCCAGCAGGTTAGGGACGGAGACTGAAGCTTTCTTT.

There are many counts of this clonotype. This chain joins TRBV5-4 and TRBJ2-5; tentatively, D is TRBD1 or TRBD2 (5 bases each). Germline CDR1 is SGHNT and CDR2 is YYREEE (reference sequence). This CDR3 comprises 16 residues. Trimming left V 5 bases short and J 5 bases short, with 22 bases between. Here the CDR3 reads CASSSRDPSTRETQYF. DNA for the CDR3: TGTGCCAGCAGTTCCCGGGACCCTTCCACTCGGGAGACCCAGTACTTC. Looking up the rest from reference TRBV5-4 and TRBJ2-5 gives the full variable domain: ETGVTQSPTHLIKTRGQQVTLRCSSQSGHNTVSWYQQALGQGPQFIFQYYREEENGRGNFPPRFSGLQFPNYSSELNVNALELDDSALYLCASSSRDPSTRETQYFGPGTRLLVL.